This is a list of T cell receptor beta chains from one sample in a study of shared clonotypes between healthy human individuals. Using immunoSEQ multiplex PCR, the repertoire was profiled, and TCRdb retains in-frame clones only, with some absent. The top ten clones hold 0.5% to 0.6% of a sample with 1,100,000 or so clones, approximately 80% of them seen once. Sequenced material: memory CD4+ T cells from PBMCs. These receptor sequences come from a man younger than 30 in good health. Some clones in this sample may be carry-over from other donors' samples. Each CDR3 is given without its conserved first and last residue. The order of the fields is V gene, J gene, CDR3 protein.

v_call: TRBV29-1; j_call: TRBJ2-5; cdr3_aa: SGGRAQETQY
v_call: TRBV28; j_call: TRBJ1-2; cdr3_aa: ASMGPTGIYGYT
v_call: TRBV18; j_call: TRBJ2-5; cdr3_aa: ASSPGLRAETQY
v_call: TRBV5-1; j_call: TRBJ2-1; cdr3_aa: ASSSSPAGGWSEQF
v_call: TRBV6-1; j_call: TRBJ2-7; cdr3_aa: ASRPSLGLVYEQY
v_call: TRBV11-1; j_call: TRBJ1-1; cdr3_aa: ASSYARALNTEAF
v_call: TRBV2; j_call: TRBJ2-3; cdr3_aa: ASSFTTSGSDTQY
v_call: TRBV29-1; j_call: TRBJ1-2; cdr3_aa: SVAAPGDYGYT
v_call: TRBV4-3; j_call: TRBJ1-1; cdr3_aa: ASSQDWDRNTEAF
v_call: TRBV11-2; j_call: TRBJ2-2; cdr3_aa: ASKLYLGTSGTGELF
v_call: TRBV13; j_call: TRBJ2-4; cdr3_aa: ASSLPQGGTQY
v_call: TRBV28; j_call: TRBJ1-5; cdr3_aa: ASRHSTGRRVNQPQH
v_call: TRBV19; j_call: TRBJ2-3; cdr3_aa: ASSRRSGTTSTDTQY
v_call: TRBV9; j_call: TRBJ2-2; cdr3_aa: ASSVGGTGPETALF
v_call: TRBV4-3; j_call: TRBJ2-3; cdr3_aa: ASSLRVDADTQY
v_call: TRBV6-1; j_call: TRBJ2-7; cdr3_aa: ASSEVGSGTYEQY
v_call: TRBV2; j_call: TRBJ2-6; cdr3_aa: ASSVGSGANVLT
v_call: TRBV7-3; j_call: TRBJ2-1; cdr3_aa: ASSLLAASSYNEQF
v_call: TRBV27; j_call: TRBJ1-1; cdr3_aa: ASSFNRINTEAF
v_call: TRBV4-3; j_call: TRBJ2-3; cdr3_aa: ASKLAGGPSGTDTQY
v_call: TRBV2; j_call: TRBJ2-2; cdr3_aa: ASSRGLAGDTGELF
v_call: TRBV2; j_call: TRBJ2-3; cdr3_aa: ASRNREADTQY
v_call: TRBV4-2; j_call: TRBJ2-1; cdr3_aa: ASSATSGSSNEQF
v_call: TRBV13; j_call: TRBJ2-2; cdr3_aa: ASSFSGQGTGELF
v_call: TRBV10-3; j_call: TRBJ1-2; cdr3_aa: AISEPVTGAGGDGYT